A single sample is the source of the 14 T cell receptor beta chains below, sequenced in a study of Ad26.COV2.S vaccination and SARS-CoV-2 variants (dated by TCRdb to the early 2020s). Read against the paper, the sample's treatment or condition label means: around 19 received Ad26.COV2.S at low or high dose, single or two shots; about 5 received placebo; per-sample allocation not given. For vaccine and placebo recipients, repertoires were sequenced using samples collected on day 63 after the first injection. The library relied on the immunoSEQ multiplex PCR assay. TCRdb obtained this table from immuneACCESS and retained in-frame rearrangements with V and J assigned. These tables miss some clones; where compared with another copy, unresolved V genes account for less than half of the shortfall, and the remainder is unexplained. A total of about 440,000 clones appear in this sample, less than 95% of them only once. Clones ranked in the top ten supply about 4.5% of the sample.

The material sequenced was peripheral blood, taken in a trial of Ad26.COV2.S vaccine versus placebo. The receptor set was obtained from a person between 18 and 60 years old who received the Ad26.COV2.S COVID-19 vaccine or a placebo.

V gene TRBV6-2 or TRBV6-3 combines with J gene TRBJ2-7; D is unresolved. Germline-derived CDR1 and CDR2 are MNHEY and SVGEGT. The V end was cut by 3 bases, the J end by 3 bases, with 9 bases between. The length of the CDR3 is 13 residues. CDR3 DNA sequence: TGTGCCAGCAGTTATGGTGTAAACTACGAGCAGTACTTC. Protein: CASSYGVNYEQYF.

This chain connects TRBV3-1 (or the pseudogene TRBV3-2) to TRBJ2-7; TRBD1 aligns across 8 bases. The CDR3 is 12 amino acids. CDR1 LGHDT and CDR2 YNNKEL come from the germline V gene (reference sequence). Trimming removed 4 bases from V and 8 bases from J; junction bases left unmatched: 4. CDR3 amino acids: CASSPGQDKQYF. The DNA of the CDR3 is TGTGCCAGCAGCCCGGGACAGGATAAGCAGTACTTC.

This chain connects TRBV5-8 to TRBJ2-3; 9 nucleotides agree with TRBD1. Germline V CDR1 and CDR2: SGHTS, YDEGEE. With V trimmed by 4 bases and J by 0 bases, 6 bases remained unmatched. This CDR3 has 16 amino acids. The CDR3 DNA reads as TGTGCCAGCAGCAATCACAGGGGGCCTAGCACAGATACGCAGTATTTT. It translates to CASSNHRGPSTDTQYF.

The V and J genes are TRBV3-1 (or the pseudogene TRBV3-2) and TRBJ1-5, with D maybe TRBD1 (5 bases). The germline CDR1 and CDR2 sequences are LGHDT and YNNKEL (reference sequence). The V end was cut by 0 bases, the J end by 6 bases, with 15 bases between. CDR3 length: 16 residues. The chain's CDR3 is CASSQDKAPGPQPQHF. In DNA form, the CDR3 reads TGTGCCAGCAGCCAAGATAAGGCCCCGGGGCCTCAGCCCCAGCATTTT.

The chain recombines TRBV2 with TRBJ2-3; D assignment may be TRBD1 or TRBD2 (5 bases each). The length of the CDR3 is 13 residues. The V end was cut by 6 bases, the J end by 1 base, with 8 bases between. Per the germline V gene, CDR1 is SNHLY and CDR2 is FYNNEI. The CDR3 region is CASRGRGTDTQYF. The CDR3 nucleotides are TGTGCCAGCAGGGGACGAGGCACAGATACGCAGTATTTT.

This chain joins TRBV3-1 (or the pseudogene TRBV3-2) and TRBJ2-3; D unresolved. This CDR3 is built from 13 residues. In germline, CDR1 is LGHDT, CDR2 YNNKEL (reference sequence). V was trimmed by 1 base and J by 3 bases, leaving 5 bases between them. DNA of the CDR3: TGTGCCAGCAGCCAAGGGGTAACAGATACGCAGTATTTT. It translates to CASSQGVTDTQYF.

This chain uses TRBV11-2 with TRBJ2-7, with 11 bases lining up with TRBD2. Trimming removed 6 bases from V and 4 bases from J; junction bases left unmatched: 8. Germline lookup yields CDR1 SGHAT and CDR2 FQNNGV. This CDR3 contains 15 residues. The CDR3 sequence is CASRPGTSGPYEQYF. The CDR3 DNA is TGTGCCAGCAGGCCGGGGACTAGCGGCCCGTACGAGCAGTACTTC.

This clone was recorded only once. V is TRBV19 and J is TRBJ1-1; 10 bases fit TRBD1. The CDR3 totals 15 residues. The trim removed 3 bases at V and 2 bases at J, leaving 3 bases unmatched. Germline values: CDR1 LNHDA, CDR2 SQIVND (reference sequence). The CDR3 is CASSIRDRGNTEAFF. CDR3 nucleotides: TGTGCCAGTAGTATTCGGGACAGGGGTAACACTGAAGCTTTCTTT.

The rearrangement links TRBV28 to TRBJ2-1; weak D call: TRBD1 (5 bases). CDR3 length: 12 residues. Germline V gene lookup returns CDR1 MDHEN and CDR2 SYDVKM. V was clipped by 8 bases and J by 3 bases, with 8 bases between them. CDR3 nucleotides: TGTGCCAGCGGGGCCAGCTACAATGAGCAGTTCTTC. It specifies CASGASYNEQFF.

V and J are TRBV27 and TRBJ2-7, with 10 bases that match TRBD2. Trimming at V came to 2 bases and at J to 7 bases, leaving 8 bases not matched to a gene. The CDR3 totals 15 residues. Germline CDR1 is MNHEY and CDR2 is SMNVEV (reference sequence). CDR3 amino acids: CASSLIWASGREQYF. CDR3 bases: TGTGCCAGCAGTTTAATTTGGGCTAGCGGGAGAGAGCAGTACTTC.

The rearrangement links TRBV6-5 to TRBJ1-3; 7 nucleotides line up with TRBD1. V was clipped by 7 bases and J by 4 bases; unmatched bases: 10. The CDR3 runs 15 residues. CDR1 is MNHEY, CDR2 SVGAGI, per germline. This chain's CDR3 is CASTGGRGSGNTIYF. CDR3 DNA sequence: TGTGCCAGCACCGGCGGCAGGGGGAGCGGAAACACCATATATTTT.

The V and J genes are TRBV2 and TRBJ2-4; 9 nucleotides line up with TRBD1. V lost 6 bases, J lost 2 bases, and 20 bases stayed unmatched. This CDR3 has 20 amino acids. Germline V gene lookup returns CDR1 SNHLY and CDR2 FYNNEI. The CDR3 loop is CASSELTWDREVVTKNIQYF. The CDR3 DNA sequence: TGTGCCAGCAGCGAACTAACCTGGGACAGGGAAGTCGTTACCAAAAACATTCAGTACTTC.

This clone showed up just a few times. The chain joins TRBV9 to TRBJ2-2; D not resolved. With 1 base removed from V and 0 bases from J, the gap between germline ends came to 10 bases. Germline values: CDR1 SGDLS, CDR2 YYNGEE. This CDR3 region has 16 residues. DNA for the CDR3: TGTGCCAGCAGCGTATGGCCAAGACCGAACACCGGGGAGCTGTTTTTT. Protein sequence: CASSVWPRPNTGELFF.

The chain carries TRBV7-2 and TRBJ2-5; tentatively, D is TRBD1 (6 bases). Germline V gene data show CDR1 as SGHTA and CDR2 as FQGNSA. Between the trimmed V and J ends, which lost 4 bases and 0 bases, there was a span of 9 bases. The CDR3 runs 14 residues. The CDR3 reads CASSSQGYQETQYF. The DNA of the CDR3 is TGTGCCAGCAGCTCTCAGGGGTACCAAGAGACCCAGTACTTC.